This is a list of T cell receptor beta chains from one sample in a study of a mutant IDH1 vaccine in newly diagnosed glioma. Only in-frame clones appear in the TCRdb table, and some are missing; sequencing was by immunoSEQ multiplex PCR. The table has over 50,000 clones, about 87% seen once; the top ten hold approximately 12%. Antigen specificity for these receptors is unknown. The sequences come from PBMCs, collected from a glioma patient whose treatment included an IDH1 peptide vaccine. These receptor sequences come from a man aged 18 to 29 with glioma. Each CDR3 is given with its conserved first and last residue. The D gene is left open where the match is weak. Expanded clones get a size class; other rows say once, few or many, or leave the size out.

DNA: TGTGCCAGCAGCTTAGAACAGGGAACCCAGTACTTC; CDR3: CASSLEQGTQYF; V: TRBV11-2; length: 12; J: TRBJ2-5; D: .; size: .
DNA: TGTGCCAGCAGCGGCCCGGGACTCCTAACCTTC; CDR3: CASSGPGLLTF; V: TRBV5-5; length: 11; J: TRBJ1-2; D: .; size: .
DNA: TGTGCCAGCAGCCCACCCACGGTCGGGCACACTGAAGCTTTCTTT; CDR3: CASSPPTVGHTEAFF; V: TRBV11-2; length: 15; J: TRBJ1-1; D: .; size: few
DNA: TGTGCCTGGAGTACTGGCGCCTCGGGACAGATGGCCTACGAGCAGTACTTC; CDR3: CAWSTGASGQMAYEQYF; V: TRBV30; length: 17; J: TRBJ2-7; D: TRBD1; size: .
DNA: TGTGCCAGCAGCTCGATTAGACAGGCTATTGGCTACACCTTC; CDR3: CASSSIRQAIGYTF; V: TRBV7-9; length: 14; J: TRBJ1-2; D: .; size: once
DNA: TGTGCCAGCAGCTTAGCAAGACGAGGACAGGGTGAAGCTTTCTTT; CDR3: CASSLARRGQGEAFF; V: TRBV7-2; length: 15; J: TRBJ1-1; D: TRBD1; size: .
DNA: TGCGCCAGCAGCCGGAACCAGGGAGATTCACCCCTCCACTTT; CDR3: CASSRNQGDSPLHF; V: TRBV4-1; length: 14; J: TRBJ1-6; D: .; size: .
DNA: TGTGCCAGCAGCGCCTGGACTAGCGGGGGGACGGATACGCAGTATTTT; CDR3: CASSAWTSGGTDTQYF; V: TRBV9; length: 16; J: TRBJ2-3; D: TRBD2; size: .
DNA: TGTGCCAGCAGTTTATTGGGGTACGAGCAGTACTTC; CDR3: CASSLLGYEQYF; V: TRBV28; length: 12; J: TRBJ2-7; D: .; size: few
DNA: TGTGCCAGCAGCCCGGACAAAAACTATGGCTACACCTTC; CDR3: CASSPDKNYGYTF; V: TRBV5-4; length: 13; J: TRBJ1-2; D: .; size: .
DNA: TGCAGCGTTAAGGGCCTGGGGGGAAATACTGAAGCTTTCTTT; CDR3: CSVKGLGGNTEAFF; V: TRBV29-1; length: 14; J: TRBJ1-1; D: .; size: few
DNA: TGTGCCACCAGCGCCCGGGGGCAAAGCACAGATACGCAGTATTTT; CDR3: CATSARGQSTDTQYF; V: TRBV15; length: 15; J: TRBJ2-3; D: .; size: .
DNA: TGTGCCAGCAGTTTTGTCCTCACTGAAGCTTTCTTT; CDR3: CASSFVLTEAFF; V: TRBV28; length: 12; J: TRBJ1-1; D: .; size: .
DNA: TGTGCCAGCAGCTCCCTTAAGGCACCCCCCGGCTACACCTTC; CDR3: CASSSLKAPPGYTF; V: TRBV7-9; length: 14; J: TRBJ1-2; D: .; size: .
DNA: TGTGCCAGCAGCTTAGGGTGGAGGGCTGGCGGAGATACGCAGTATTTT; CDR3: CASSLGWRAGGDTQYF; V: TRBV7-9; length: 16; J: TRBJ2-3; D: .; size: .
DNA: TGTGCCAGCAGCTTGGAGGCAGGTTACACTGAAGCTTTCTTT; CDR3: CASSLEAGYTEAFF; V: TRBV5-6; length: 14; J: TRBJ1-1; D: .; size: .
DNA: TGTGCCAGCAGCGTAGGGGGGGGTTTTATGAACACTGAAGCTTTCTTT; CDR3: CASSVGGGFMNTEAFF; V: TRBV9; length: 16; J: TRBJ1-1; D: .; size: .
DNA: TGTGCCTGGAGTGTTTCAGGGCAACATGGCTACACCTTC; CDR3: CAWSVSGQHGYTF; V: TRBV30; length: 13; J: TRBJ1-2; D: .; size: few
DNA: TGTGCCAGCAGTGAAGTGGACGGCTACGAGCAGTACTTC; CDR3: CASSEVDGYEQYF; V: TRBV6-1; length: 13; J: TRBJ2-7; D: .; size: .
DNA: TGTCCCACCCGGGGTATCCCGACCACAGGCCATGAAAAACTGTTTTTT; CDR3: CPTRGIPTTGHEKLFF; V: TRBV19; length: 16; J: TRBJ1-4; D: .; size: .
DNA: TGTGCCAGCAGCCTCGGTATCAGACGAATGAACACTGAAGCTTTCTTT; CDR3: CASSLGIRRMNTEAFF; V: TRBV7-2; length: 16; J: TRBJ1-1; D: .; size: .
DNA: TGTGCCAGTAGTCTCCGCCCGACAGGGACACGCTGGCCCCAGCATTTT; CDR3: CASSLRPTGTRWPQHF; V: TRBV19; length: 16; J: TRBJ1-5; D: TRBD1; size: once
DNA: TGTGCCAGCAGCCAAAAATTAGCGGGGGTTAGTAGCGAGCAGTACTTC; CDR3: CASSQKLAGVSSEQYF; V: TRBV4-2; length: 16; J: TRBJ2-7; D: TRBD2; size: .
DNA: TGTGCCAGCAGCTTGGAGAGCGATTATAGCAATCAGCCCCAGCATTTT; CDR3: CASSLESDYSNQPQHF; V: TRBV5-8; length: 16; J: TRBJ1-5; D: .; size: .
DNA: TGTGCCAGTAGTATAGAGGCAGGGCTCTTTTTGGGGCAGTATTTT; CDR3: CASSIEAGLFLGQYF; V: TRBV19; length: 15; J: TRBJ2-3; D: .; size: .
DNA: TGTGCCAGCTCACCATGGGCCCGGCGCGAGCAGTACTTC; CDR3: CASSPWARREQYF; V: TRBV18; length: 13; J: TRBJ2-7; D: .; size: .
DNA: TGTGCCACCAGCAGATTAAGACAGCAGAACACTGAAGCTTTCTTT; CDR3: CATSRLRQQNTEAFF; V: TRBV15; length: 15; J: TRBJ1-1; D: .; size: few
DNA: TGTGCCAGCAGCCCTGCCGGGACAGGACCCTACGAGCAGTACTTC; CDR3: CASSPAGTGPYEQYF; V: TRBV11-3; length: 15; J: TRBJ2-7; D: TRBD1; size: .
DNA: TGTGCCAGCAGCCTCGGGGCCGCTTCCTACGAGCAGTACTTC; CDR3: CASSLGAASYEQYF; V: TRBV7-9; length: 14; J: TRBJ2-7; D: .; size: .
DNA: TGTGCCAGCAGCTTGGGGCTGGGGTCCGGGGAGCTGTTTTTT; CDR3: CASSLGLGSGELFF; V: TRBV7-2; length: 14; J: TRBJ2-2; D: .; size: .
DNA: TGTGCCAGCAGCCAAGAACAGTTGGGTGGCACAGATACGCAGTATTTT; CDR3: CASSQEQLGGTDTQYF; V: TRBV14; length: 16; J: TRBJ2-3; D: .; size: few